This T cell receptor (beta chain) stems from a study of cytomegalovirus exposure and HLA in healthy donors (dated by TCRdb to the late 2010s). Turning to the overall study: In an earlier analysis of several hundred of the donors, around 300 Gb of sequence data and approximately 100 million unique TCR beta sequences from 150 million to 200 million T cells were reported. The aim of the study was to test whether cataloging public T cell receptors could identify signatures of past pathogen exposure. Among the approximately 420 genotyped donors, under 90% belonged to the genetic ancestry cluster associated with self-reported Caucasian donors. Every discovery cohort repertoire had been produced on one sequencing platform. HLA typing covered class I and class II loci at four-digit resolution. In addition to the first cohort of roughly 700 subjects, a separate validation cohort of approximately 130 different subjects was used. A later genetic analysis took genome-wide SNP genotypes for 398 of the 666 donors and used that subset as a discovery cohort. On average, about 200,000 unique TCR beta nucleotide sequences were sequenced per donor among 350 to 400 genotyped donors of the cohort, with 15% to 20% of those sequences being non-productive. In the later analysis, no new phenotypic data were used to find candidate immune exposures; instead, reliance was placed on TCR beta sequences and their occurrence across donors. To predict cytomegalovirus infection status, the study brought together high-throughput TCR immunosequencing, statistical association of individual TCRs with disease status, and machine learning. In a later analysis, previously published TCR beta repertoires from about 640 donors were re-analyzed and high-resolution HLA genotyping was added so that TCR occurrence patterns could be studied. Five DR-DQ haplotypes were treated as single units for association and clustering because of strong linkage in the cohort. An earlier analysis of fewer than 700 of the donors applied high-throughput TCR beta sequencing to assess whether each TCR beta V gene segment acted as functional or pseudogenic. An early release covering some 640 HLA-typed donors comprised approximately 290 gigabases of sequencing data and roughly 85 million unique TCR sequences. The study profiled the T cell repertoires of hundreds of subjects by immunosequencing and related them to cytomegalovirus serostatus. Donor age, sex, ethnicity and CMV serostatus were compiled alongside the repertoire data. The number of donors typed differed by locus, with roughly 620-630 for A, B, C, DRB1 and DQB1, over 500 for DQA1, 600 to 610 for DPA1, and about 450 for DPB1. General findings and caveats noted by the study authors: Linkage disequilibrium might explain the correlated functional status among segregating V segments, but an unknown experimental factor could not be excluded. Most TCR sequences were seen in very few donors, while some public TCRs were found in many individuals. Several of the top co-occurrence clusters appeared to be linked to parvovirus B19, influenza, CMV and Epstein-Barr virus, according to a later analysis. The only immune exposure information available for the cohort was CMV serostatus. Three of the identified cytomegalovirus-associated TCR beta chains were confirmed in vitro to be specific for cytomegalovirus antigens. In a later analysis, around 17,000 TCR beta sequences were associated with specific HLA alleles at a false discovery rate of 0.05. A further reported finding was that TCR beta sequences accurately predicted the HLA-A and HLA-B alleles for most subjects in the first cohort. In an earlier analysis of around 600 of the donors, most TCR beta V segments appeared in productive rearrangements about 87% or about 30% of the time, broadly matching IMGT annotations. The classifier was reported to diagnose cytomegalovirus status with high specificity and sensitivity in both the original and validation cohorts. A group of highly shared sequence variants was considered likely to be a technical artifact of the sequencing pipeline. According to the authors, the approach could potentially be generalized to other disease states and immunological phenotypes. In a later analysis, the rate of TCR association differed among HLA loci, with DRB1 alleles having the most associated TCRs and HLA-C alleles having the fewest. Around 16 rarely observed V segments, including chromosome 9 orphons, were excluded from the earlier analysis of almost 600 of the donors because counts were too low. A later genetic analysis reported fewer N-insertions in productive TCRs among donors in an Asian-associated ancestry cluster than the roughly 700-donor mean. Sequencing depth was assumed to be roughly uniform across donors in the presence/absence analyses, though that assumption may not hold. An association between a missense DCLRE1C variant and V-gene and J-gene trimming of TCR beta chains was found in a later genetic analysis and replicated in an independent cohort. Because some donors lacked HLA typing at each locus, the association tests relied only on the typed subset. A later analysis found that HLA-associated TCR beta chains were more clonally expanded and had lower generation probabilities than equally common non-associated chains. The cohort was sequenced for TCR beta chains only, and without alpha or paired-chain data the features that could be detected were limited. The study listed over 150 TCR beta chains as associated with cytomegalovirus. According to a later analysis, most CMV-associated TCR beta chains appeared to be HLA-restricted, and the HLA associations seemed to be driven largely by CMV exposure. Strong co-occurrence of HLA alleles, especially DR and DQ, made assigning TCR associations to individual alleles difficult.

Library construction relied on the immunoSEQ multiplex PCR assay. For the multiplex PCR, a mixture combining 60 forward primers for TCR Vbeta segments and 13 reverse primers for TCR Jbeta segments was used. Amplification of the CDR3 region of rearranged TCR beta genes was performed with a multiplex PCR assay on genomic DNA. Amplified TCR beta libraries were sequenced as 87-base-pair reads on the Illumina HiSeq System. In the paper's pipeline: A later analysis counted approximately 84 million unique TCR beta chains across the 600 to 850 repertoires, and 10 million to 12 million of these chains were shared by at least two donors. Raw reads were error-corrected and collapsed into unique sequences by a nearest-neighbor algorithm in which closely related sequences were merged to remove PCR and sequencing errors. CDR3 sequences were aligned to IMGT reference sequences to assign V, D and J gene segments. For a sequence to be retained, at least a six-nucleotide match to both a V gene segment and a J gene segment was required. A rearrangement was called productive if the CDR3 had no stop codons and remained in frame with V and J, and every other rearrangement was called non-productive. CDR3 was defined by IMGT convention, running from the second conserved V-encoded cysteine to the conserved J-encoded phenylalanine. Sequences without an unambiguous match to a single V gene segment were excluded from the earlier analysis of about 600 of the donors. An earlier analysis of under 750 of the donors called V segments functional above 56.7% productive rearrangements and segregating when the between-donor standard deviation exceeded 5%. A statistical classification framework was built for diagnosing cytomegalovirus status from the catalog of TCR beta chain sequences. In a later analysis, V and J genes were assigned by comparing TCR nucleotide sequences against IMGT/GENE-DB human TR gene sequences. The TCRdist pipeline was used in a later analysis to assign CDR3 sequences and most-parsimonious VDJ recombination scenarios. In a later analysis, each TCR beta chain was defined by its CDR3 amino acid sequence together with its V-gene family, and reads without a unique V-gene family were excluded. To address suspected cross-contamination and a sequencing artifact, a later analysis removed 450 to 700 highly shared, low-generation-probability nucleotide sequences. For each public chain, a later analysis derived a clonal expansion index from normalized ranks of inferred template counts within each repertoire. A later analysis computed generation probabilities with a VDJ recombination model fitted to out-of-frame rearrangements, and checked the results against IGoR. In a later analysis, hypergeometric tests were used to score TCR-TCR, TCR-HLA and TCR-CMV co-occurrence, with a repertoire-size bias correction applied to TCR pairs. False discovery rates were estimated in a later analysis by permuting HLA or CMV assignments 20 times. In a later analysis, co-occurring TCRs were grouped using DBSCAN, and TCRdist sequence similarity was added for clustering within HLA-allele-positive subsets. Repertoires with fewer than 30,000 or more than 120,000 public chains were left out of co-occurrence clustering, as were five repertoires with anomalous nucleotide sharing. This immuneACCESS table, as held by TCRdb, lists in-frame sequences with V and J called but not all clones. Of the missing ones, under half trace to an unresolved V gene in checked studies; the others have no known cause. That table supplies the V and J calls and clone size; D and trimming were determined from the DNA. The sample table holds more than 150,000 clones, of which approximately 80% were seen once. The ten largest clones capture around 1.4% of the sample.

Worth noting for this clone: Its antigen specificity is not known. No clone much larger than this one lies a single base away; base qualities are absent.

The cohort consisted of fewer than 700 healthy bone marrow donors. At the time of sampling, every cohort member was nominally healthy, though immune exposures that went unrecorded were likely present. The donor was CMV seropositive and belonged to the group of about 290 seropositive cohort members. Each donor provided a peripheral blood sample, and peripheral blood mononuclear cells were used for TCR beta sequencing. The Qiagen DNeasy Blood Extraction Kit was used to extract genomic DNA from the blood cell samples. The clonotype originates from a girl aged 10-17 years in good health and CMV-seropositive. Sequencing used PBMCs.

At the DNA level, the sequence is TGTGCCAGCAGCTTTTTAGTGAACACTGAAGCTTTCTTT. It translates to CASSFLVNTEAFF. In this chain, TRBV5-6 is recombined with TRBJ1-1; no D segment can be confidently identified. A distance of 5 bases separates the germline ends of V and J, which lose 2 bases and 0 bases respectively. The germline V gene provides CDR1 SGHDT and CDR2 YYEEEE. Reading from cysteine to phenylalanine, the CDR3 counts 13 amino acids. The only DNA kept is the CDR3, 39 bases in frame from the first base.